This T cell receptor (beta chain) came from a study of graft-versus-host responses after intestinal transplantation. Points from the study as a whole: Allografts from individuals with graft-donor T cell macrochimerism displayed high graft-versus-host to host-versus-graft clonal ratios. Declines in HvG clones occurring early post-transplant were associated with peak circulating GvH clone levels.

TCRdb's copy holds only in-frame clones and misses some; the assay was immunoSEQ multiplex PCR. The sample holds tens of thousands of clones; over 75% are singletons and the top ten take approximately 0.54%. Germline CDR1 reads GTSNPN; CDR2 reads SVGIG (reference sequence). The CDR3 is 13 amino acids. V lost 2 bases to trimming and J lost 4 bases, with 12 bases between them. Note on this clone: Its antigen is currently unknown.

The source was unstimulated CD8+ T cells sorted from spleen or lymph node cells, collected before intestinal transplant. This TCR came from a human donor who received an intestinal transplant. The V call is TRBV30, the J call TRBJ2-7; D may be TRBD2 (5 bases). The chain's CDR3 is CAWSQGLDYEQYF. CDR3 DNA: TGTGCCTGGAGTCAAGGACTCGATTACGAGCAGTACTTC.